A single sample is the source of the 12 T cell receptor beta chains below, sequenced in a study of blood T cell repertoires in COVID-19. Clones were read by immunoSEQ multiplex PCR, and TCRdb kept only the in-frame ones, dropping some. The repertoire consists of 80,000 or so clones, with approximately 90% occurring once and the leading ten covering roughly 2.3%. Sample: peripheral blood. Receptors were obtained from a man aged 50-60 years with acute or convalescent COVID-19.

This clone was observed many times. The CDR3 here is CASSRGQNTGELFF. DNA of the CDR3: TGCGCCAGCAGCCGTGGACAGAACACCGGGGAGCTGTTTTTT. The J gene is TRBJ2-2, the V gene TRBV5-1; tentative D call: TRBD1 (5 bases). Germline V lookup: CDR1 SGHRS, CDR2 YFSETQ. Trimming removed 4 bases from V and 1 base from J, with 8 bases in between. CDR3 length equals 14 residues. The full variable domain, in which reference TRBV5-1 and TRBJ2-2 provide the parts outside the CDR3, is KAGVTQTPRYLIKTRGQQVTLSCSPISGHRSVSWYQQTPGQGLQFLFEYFSETQRNKGNFPGRFSGRQFSNSRSEMNVSTLELGDSALYLCASSRGQNTGELFFGEGSRLTVL.

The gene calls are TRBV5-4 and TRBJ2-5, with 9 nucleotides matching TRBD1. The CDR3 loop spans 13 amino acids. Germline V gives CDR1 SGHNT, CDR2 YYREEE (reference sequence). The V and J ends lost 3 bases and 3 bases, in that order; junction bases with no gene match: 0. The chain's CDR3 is CASSWDREETQYF. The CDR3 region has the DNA TGTGCCAGCAGCTGGGACAGGGAAGAGACCCAGTACTTC.

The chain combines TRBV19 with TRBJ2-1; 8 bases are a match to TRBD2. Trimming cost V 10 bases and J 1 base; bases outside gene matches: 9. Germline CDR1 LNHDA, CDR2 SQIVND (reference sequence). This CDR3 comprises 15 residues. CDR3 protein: CATSTGRVSYNEQFF. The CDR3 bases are TGTGCCACTTCAACCGGGAGGGTGTCCTACAATGAGCAGTTCTTC. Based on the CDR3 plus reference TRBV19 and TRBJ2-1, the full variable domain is DGGITQSPKYLFRKEGQNVTLSCEQNLNHDAMYWYRQDPGQGLRLIYYSQIVNDFQKGDIAEGYSVSREKKESFPLTVTSAQKNPTAFYLCATSTGRVSYNEQFFGPGTRLTVL.

The CDR3 nucleotides are TGTGCCAGCAGCTTAGGAGACGCAACTAATGAAAAACTGTTTTTT. Translating it yields CASSLGDATNEKLFF. The chain has TRBV5-5 and TRBJ1-4, with D hard to call. With 2 bases removed from V and 0 bases from J, the gap between germline ends came to 8 bases. The CDR3 spans 15 residues. The germline gives CDR1 SGHKS, CDR2 YYEKEE (reference sequence).

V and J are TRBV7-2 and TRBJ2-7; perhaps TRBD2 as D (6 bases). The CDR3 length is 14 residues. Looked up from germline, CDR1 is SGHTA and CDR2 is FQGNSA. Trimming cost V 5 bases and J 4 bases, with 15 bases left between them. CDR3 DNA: TGTGCCAGCAGCCCCAGGCGGGGCCCTTACGAGCAGTACGTC. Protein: CASSPRRGPYEQYV.

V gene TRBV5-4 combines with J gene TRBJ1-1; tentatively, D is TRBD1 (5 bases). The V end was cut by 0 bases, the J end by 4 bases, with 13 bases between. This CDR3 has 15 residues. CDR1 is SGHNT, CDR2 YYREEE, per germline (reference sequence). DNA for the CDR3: TGTGCCAGCAGCTTGGCTGGACACCCATTCACTGAAGCTTTCTTT. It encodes CASSLAGHPFTEAFF.

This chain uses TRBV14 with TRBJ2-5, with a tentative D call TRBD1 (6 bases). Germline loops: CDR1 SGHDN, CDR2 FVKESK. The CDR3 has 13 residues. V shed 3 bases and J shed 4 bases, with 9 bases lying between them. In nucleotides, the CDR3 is TGTGCCAGCAGCCAGGGACAACCAGAGACCCAGTACTTC. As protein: CASSQGQPETQYF.

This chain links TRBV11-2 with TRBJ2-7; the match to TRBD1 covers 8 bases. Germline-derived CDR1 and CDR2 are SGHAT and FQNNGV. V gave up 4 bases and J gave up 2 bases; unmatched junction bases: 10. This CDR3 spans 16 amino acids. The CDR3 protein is CASSSWDRSPTYEQYF. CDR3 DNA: TGTGCCAGCAGCTCCTGGGACAGGTCCCCAACCTACGAGCAGTACTTC.

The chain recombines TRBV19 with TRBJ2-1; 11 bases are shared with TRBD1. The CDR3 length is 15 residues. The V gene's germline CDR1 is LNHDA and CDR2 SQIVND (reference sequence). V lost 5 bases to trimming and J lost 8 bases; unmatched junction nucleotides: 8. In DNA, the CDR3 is TGTGCCAGTAGTGTAGGACAGGGGGCTTGGTATGAGCAGTTCTTC. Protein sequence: CASSVGQGAWYEQFF.

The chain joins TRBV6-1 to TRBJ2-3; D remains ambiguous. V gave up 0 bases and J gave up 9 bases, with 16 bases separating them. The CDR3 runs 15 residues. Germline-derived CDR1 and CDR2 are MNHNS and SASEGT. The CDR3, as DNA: TGTGCCAGCAGTGAAGCGCTTCTGTCTAGTGGGACGCAGTATTTT. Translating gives CASSEALLSSGTQYF.

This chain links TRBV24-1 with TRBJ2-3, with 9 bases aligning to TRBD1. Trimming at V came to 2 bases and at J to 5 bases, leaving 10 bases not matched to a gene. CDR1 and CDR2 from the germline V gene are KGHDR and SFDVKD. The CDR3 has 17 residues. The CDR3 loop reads CATSDSIRQGDLDTQYF. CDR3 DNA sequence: TGTGCCACCAGTGATTCAATTCGACAGGGGGATTTAGATACGCAGTATTTT.

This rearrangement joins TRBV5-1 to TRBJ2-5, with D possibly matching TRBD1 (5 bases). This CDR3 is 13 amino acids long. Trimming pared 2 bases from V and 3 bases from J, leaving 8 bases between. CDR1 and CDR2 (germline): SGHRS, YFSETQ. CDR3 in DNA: TGCGCCAGCAGCTTCAGGGCCGAAGAGACCCAGTACTTC. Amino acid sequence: CASSFRAEETQYF.